Below, 10 T cell receptor beta chains from the same sample are listed, as sequenced in a study of blood T cell repertoires in COVID-19. The method was immunoSEQ multiplex PCR; TCRdb's version includes in-frame clones alone and lacks a portion of them. This sample has approximately 75,000 clones, with around 83% found just once. Sequenced material: peripheral blood. These receptors were collected from a man aged 25-45 years with COVID-19, enrolled during active disease.

V gene TRBV6-5 combines with J gene TRBJ1-2, with a weak D call TRBD1 (5 bases). There are 15 residues in the CDR3. Germline V CDR1 and CDR2: MNHEY, SVGAGI. Trimming pared 2 bases from V and 1 base from J, leaving 11 bases between. The CDR3 region is CASSYGAGHNYGYTF. As DNA, the CDR3 is TGTGCCAGCAGTTACGGGGCAGGGCATAACTATGGCTACACCTTC.

This clone was seen only a few times. The chain carries TRBV28 and TRBJ1-1, with D maybe TRBD1 (5 bases). The V gene's germline CDR1 is MDHEN and CDR2 SYDVKM. The CDR3 covers 13 residues. With 6 bases removed from V and 2 bases from J, the gap between germline ends came to 10 bases. The CDR3 DNA reads as TGTGCCAGCAGCCAGACAGTCAACACTGAAGCTTTCTTT. Its translation is CASSQTVNTEAFF.

The V and J genes are TRBV28 and TRBJ1-1; D perhaps matches TRBD1 (5 bases). V lost 6 bases, J lost 7 bases, and 12 bases lay in between. The germline V gene encodes CDR1 MDHEN and CDR2 SYDVKM. This CDR3 has 12 amino acids. Written as DNA, the CDR3 is TGTGCCAGCAGACCGGACACTGTTGAAGCTTTCTTT. Residues: CASRPDTVEAFF.

This chain uses TRBV10-2 with TRBJ2-1; the match to TRBD2 covers 13 bases. The trim removed 6 bases at V and 9 bases at J, leaving 5 bases unmatched. This CDR3 has 14 amino acids. The germline gives CDR1 WSHSY, CDR2 SAAADI. CDR3 nucleotides: TGCGCCAGCAGACTAGCGGGAGGGCCTGTTGAGCAGTTCTTC. Translated, it gives CASRLAGGPVEQFF.

Here the CDR3 DNA reads TGTGCCAGCAATTCAGGGGGGAACGGAAACACCATATATTTT. Amino acid sequence: CASNSGGNGNTIYF. The V call is TRBV28, the J call TRBJ1-3, with TRBD1 identical over 7 bases. CDR1 and CDR2 (germline): MDHEN, SYDVKM. This CDR3 comprises 14 residues. V lost 7 bases and J lost 4; bases outside the gene matches: 7. The full variable domain, completed using reference TRBV28 and TRBJ1-3, is DVKVTQSSRYLVKRTGEKVFLECVQDMDHENMFWYRQDPGLGLRLIYFSYDVKMKEKGDIPEGYSVSREKKERFSLILESASTNQTSMYLCASNSGGNGNTIYFGEGSWLTVV.

This chain uses TRBV4-3 with TRBJ2-1; no definite D call. The CDR3 totals 13 residues. Deletions cut 1 base from V and 8 bases from J, with 9 bases between. The V gene's germline CDR1 is LGHNA and CDR2 YSLEER. The CDR3 region has the DNA TGCGCCAGCAGCCAAGTCCTAGAGGATGAGCAGTTCTTC. It codes for CASSQVLEDEQFF.

The J gene is TRBJ2-1, the V gene TRBV18, with TRBD2 identical over 7 bases. The CDR3 runs to 16 residues. Per the germline V gene, CDR1 is KGHSH and CDR2 is LQKENI. V gave up 3 bases and J gave up 3 bases; unmatched junction bases: 8. DNA of the CDR3: TGTGCCAGCTCACCCCGGGCTAGCGGATACTACAATGAGCAGTTCTTC. Its translation: CASSPRASGYYNEQFF.

The gene calls are TRBV12-3 or TRBV12-4 and TRBJ1-2; 9 bases agree with TRBD1. V lost 6 bases, J lost 7 bases, and 6 bases stayed unmatched. The CDR3 is made up of 13 amino acids. This CDR3 is CASRITGGAGYTF. As DNA, the CDR3 is TGTGCCAGCAGGATAACAGGGGGCGCTGGCTACACCTTC.

V usage is TRBV19 and J usage is TRBJ2-5, with D unresolved. Germline V gene data show CDR1 as LNHDA and CDR2 as SQIVND (reference sequence). CDR3 size: 12 residues. The V end was cut by 4 bases, the J end by 5 bases, with 8 bases between. DNA of the CDR3: TGTGCCAGTAGTAGTGGAGTCGAGACCCAGTACTTC. Translated, it gives CASSSGVETQYF.

This sequence joins TRBV6-5 and TRBJ2-1; TRBD2 agrees at 8 bases. Per germline, CDR1 MNHEY and CDR2 SVGAGI. This CDR3 is built from 15 residues. Unmatched junction bases numbered 8, after V lost 2 bases and J lost 8 bases. The CDR3 reads CASSYRGGGFDEQFF. CDR3 nucleotides: TGTGCCAGCAGTTACCGGGGGGGAGGGTTCGATGAGCAGTTCTTC.